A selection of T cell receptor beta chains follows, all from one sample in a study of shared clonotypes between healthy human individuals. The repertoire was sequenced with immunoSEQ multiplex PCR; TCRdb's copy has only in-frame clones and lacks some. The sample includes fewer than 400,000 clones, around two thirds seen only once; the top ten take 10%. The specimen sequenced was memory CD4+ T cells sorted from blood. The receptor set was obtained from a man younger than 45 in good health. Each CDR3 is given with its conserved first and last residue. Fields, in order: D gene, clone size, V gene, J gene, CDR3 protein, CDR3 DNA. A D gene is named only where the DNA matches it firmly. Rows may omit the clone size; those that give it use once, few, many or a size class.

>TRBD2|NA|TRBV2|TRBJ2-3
CASRVGLADTDTQYF
TGTGCCAGCAGGGTGGGGCTAGCGGACACAGATACGCAGTATTTT
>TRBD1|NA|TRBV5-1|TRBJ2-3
CASTGDSNTDTQYF
TGCGCCAGCACCGGGGACAGCAACACAGATACGCAGTATTTT
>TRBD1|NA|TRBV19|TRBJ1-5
CASSLDRAAYQPQHF
TGTGCCAGTAGTCTTGACAGGGCAGCTTATCAGCCCCAGCATTTT
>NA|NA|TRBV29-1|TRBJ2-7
CSVKKSYEQYF
TGCAGCGTCAAAAAGTCCTACGAGCAGTACTTC
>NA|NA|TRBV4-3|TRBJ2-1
CASSQEALQSNEQFF
TGCGCCAGCAGCCAAGAAGCTTTACAAAGCAATGAGCAGTTCTTC
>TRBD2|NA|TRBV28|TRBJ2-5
CASLPTLGREGGETQYF
TGTGCCAGCCTCCCAACCCTGGGCAGGGAGGGTGGAGAGACCCAGTACTTC
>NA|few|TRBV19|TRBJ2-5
CASSIDKQTQYF
TGTGCCAGTAGTATAGATAAGCAGACCCAGTACTTC
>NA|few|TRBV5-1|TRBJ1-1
CASSLDWSNTEAFF
TGCGCCAGCAGCTTGGATTGGTCGAACACTGAAGCTTTCTTT
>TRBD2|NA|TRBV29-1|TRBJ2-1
CSVASGSYYNEQFF
TGCAGCGTCGCTAGCGGGAGTTACTACAATGAGCAGTTCTTC
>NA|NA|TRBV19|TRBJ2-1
CASSTKLDEQFF
TGTGCCAGTAGTACTAAATTGGATGAGCAGTTCTTC
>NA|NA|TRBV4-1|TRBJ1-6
CASNTKFTNSPLHF
TGCGCCAGCAACACAAAGTTCACGAATTCACCCCTCCACTTT
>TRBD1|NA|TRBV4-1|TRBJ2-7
CASSQGDRDYEQYF
TGCGCCAGCAGCCAAGGGGACAGGGACTACGAGCAGTACTTC
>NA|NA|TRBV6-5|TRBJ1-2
CASSYAGTGSYGYTF
TGTGCCAGCAGTTACGCTGGGACGGGGAGCTATGGCTACACCTTC
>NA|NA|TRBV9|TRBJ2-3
CASKGQNTDTQYF
TGTGCCAGCAAAGGACAGAACACAGATACGCAGTATTTT
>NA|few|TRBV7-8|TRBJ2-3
CASSLQRGGDTQYF
TGTGCCAGCAGCTTACAGAGGGGTGGGGATACGCAGTATTTT
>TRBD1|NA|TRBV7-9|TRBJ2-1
CASSQTGGAYNEQFF
TGTGCCAGCAGCCAAACAGGGGGCGCCTACAATGAGCAGTTCTTC
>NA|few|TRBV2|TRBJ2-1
CASSSPVGSMWNEQFF
TGTGCCAGCAGTTCACCCGTCGGGAGTATGTGGAATGAGCAGTTCTTC
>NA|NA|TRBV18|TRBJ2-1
CASSPSGLVNNEQFF
TGTGCCAGCTCACCATCCGGACTGGTCAACAATGAGCAGTTCTTC
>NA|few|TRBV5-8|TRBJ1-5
CASSSRGQRINQPQHF
TGTGCCAGCAGCTCTAGGGGTCAGAGAATCAATCAGCCCCAGCATTTT
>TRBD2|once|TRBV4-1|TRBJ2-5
CASSQDSGGLKTQYF
TGCGCCAGCAGCCAAGATTCGGGAGGGCTAAAGACCCAGTACTTC
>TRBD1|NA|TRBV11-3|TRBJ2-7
CASSLDGGQTYEQYF
TGTGCCAGCAGCTTAGATGGGGGACAGACCTACGAGCAGTACTTC
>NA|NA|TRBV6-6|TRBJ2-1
CASSVDSYNEQFF
TGTGCCAGCAGTGTTGACAGCTACAATGAGCAGTTCTTC
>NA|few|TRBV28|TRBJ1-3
CASSLGGSSGNTIYF
TGTGCCAGCAGTTTAGGAGGCAGCTCTGGAAACACCATATATTTT
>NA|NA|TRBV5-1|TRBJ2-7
CASSLEDEQYF
TGCGCCAGCAGCTTGGAGGACGAGCAGTACTTC
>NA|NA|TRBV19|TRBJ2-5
CASSTSVQETQYF
TGTGCCAGTAGTACGTCAGTCCAAGAGACCCAGTACTTC
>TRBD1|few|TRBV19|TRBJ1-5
CASSFDRGGNQPQHF
TGTGCCAGTAGCTTCGACAGGGGAGGCAATCAGCCCCAGCATTTT
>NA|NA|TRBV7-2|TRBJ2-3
CASSPDRFTDTQYF
TGTGCCAGCAGCCCCGACAGGTTCACAGATACGCAGTATTTT
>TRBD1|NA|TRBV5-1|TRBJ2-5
CASSGQGLETQYF
TGCGCCAGCAGCGGACAGGGGCTAGAGACCCAGTACTTC